Listed below are T cell receptor beta chains from one sample, sequenced in a study of Ad26.COV2.S vaccination and SARS-CoV-2 variants. Some clones are missing from TCRdb's copy, which holds only in-frame ones; the method was immunoSEQ multiplex PCR. The sample yields 300,000 to 500,000 clones, about nine tenths seen once. Sample: peripheral blood, taken in a trial of Ad26.COV2.S vaccine versus placebo. These receptors all stem from a person between 18 and 65 years old who received the Ad26.COV2.S COVID-19 vaccine or a placebo. CDR3s include the opening cysteine and the closing phenylalanine or tryptophan. D genes are given only for firm matches. The listing skips clone size in some rows; elsewhere it reads once, few, many or a size class.

size	V	D	J	DNA	CDR3
NA	TRBV15	TRBD2	TRBJ2-4	TGTGCCACCAGCAGAAGTTCTAGCGGGGCCGGAGCCAAAAACATTCAGTACTTC	CATSRSSSGAGAKNIQYF
NA	TRBV27	NA	TRBJ2-5	TGTGCCAGCAGTCCCGGAGGGGAGACCCAGTACTTC	CASSPGGETQYF
NA	TRBV5-1	TRBD2	TRBJ2-3	TGCGCCAGCAGCCGGGTCGGACAATCTAGCGGGGGCCGCACAGATACGCAGTATTTT	CASSRVGQSSGGRTDTQYF
once	TRBV12-5	NA	TRBJ1-2	TGTGCTAGTGGGGCTTCCTATGGCTACACCTTC	CASGASYGYTF
few	TRBV5-1	TRBD1	TRBJ1-3	TGCGCCAGCAGCTTGATGGGACAGTTGTCTGGAAACACCATATATTTT	CASSLMGQLSGNTIYF
NA	TRBV5-4	NA	TRBJ2-7	TGTGCCAGCAGCGGTCGGGGCGGGTACGAGCAGTACTTC	CASSGRGGYEQYF
NA	TRBV21-1	NA	TRBJ1-2	TGTGCCAGCAGCAAACAGGGGTTGGGGAGCAGAAACTATGGCTACACCTTC	CASSKQGLGSRNYGYTF
NA	TRBV3-1/TRBV3-2	NA	TRBJ2-3	TGTGCCAGCAGCCCCAGGGCAGGGAATACAGATACGCAGTATTTT	CASSPRAGNTDTQYF
NA	TRBV5-4	TRBD2	TRBJ2-3	TGTGCCAGCAGCTTGGTCGGGGGGGGGCCAGATACGCAGTATTTT	CASSLVGGGPDTQYF
NA	TRBV29-1	NA	TRBJ2-1	TGCAGCGTCGGGACAATAGAGCAGTTCTTC	CSVGTIEQFF
once	TRBV4-1	NA	TRBJ1-4	TGCGCCAGCAGCCAAGAAGTTGGCGAAAAACTGTTTTTT	CASSQEVGEKLFF
once	TRBV13	NA	TRBJ2-5	TGTGCCAGCAGCTTAGCGGCAGAAGAAGAGACCCAGTACTTC	CASSLAAEEETQYF
NA	TRBV6-5	TRBD1	TRBJ1-5	TGTGCCAGCAGAAACGACAGGGGGCTAGGGCAGCCCCAGCATTTT	CASRNDRGLGQPQHF
few	TRBV19	NA	TRBJ1-1	TGTGCCAGTAGCGGGGGAGGGGGAAATGAAGCTTTCTTT	CASSGGGGNEAFF
once	TRBV27	NA	TRBJ2-1	TGTGCCAGCAGTTGGGGGCGGGCGAGCAATGAGCAGTTCTTC	CASSWGRASNEQFF
few	TRBV7-8	NA	TRBJ1-1	TGTGCCACGGGGGAGTTTAGGTTTTTCACTGAAGCTTTCTTT	CATGEFRFFTEAFF
once	TRBV12-3/TRBV12-4	NA	TRBJ1-2	TGTGCCAGCAGTCTTCAGGCTTTTGGTGGCTACACCTTC	CASSLQAFGGYTF
NA	TRBV7-8	NA	TRBJ1-2	TGTGCCAGCAGCTTCCGGACAGCTAACTATGGCTACACCTTC	CASSFRTANYGYTF
NA	TRBV5-6	NA	TRBJ1-1	TGTGCCAGCAGCTTGACGGGGAGGGAAACTGAAGCTTTCTTT	CASSLTGRETEAFF
NA	TRBV3-1/TRBV3-2	NA	TRBJ2-7	TGTGCCAGCAGCCCACTCTCAGGGGCGGGCGGAAACGAGCAGTACTTC	CASSPLSGAGGNEQYF
NA	TRBV6-5	NA	TRBJ2-7	TGTGCCAGCAGGCGGGGACAGTCCTCTGGCGAGCAGTACTTC	CASRRGQSSGEQYF
NA	TRBV27	NA	TRBJ1-2	TGTGCCAGCAGCCAGGACTTCTCCTATGGCTACACCTTC	CASSQDFSYGYTF
NA	TRBV7-2	NA	TRBJ2-5	TGTGCCAGCAGCTCAGGCTCATCCGCTGGCGAGACCCAGTACTTC	CASSSGSSAGETQYF
few	TRBV16	NA	TRBJ2-7	TGTGCCAGCAGCCGGGTAGGGGACTACGAGCAGTACTTC	CASSRVGDYEQYF